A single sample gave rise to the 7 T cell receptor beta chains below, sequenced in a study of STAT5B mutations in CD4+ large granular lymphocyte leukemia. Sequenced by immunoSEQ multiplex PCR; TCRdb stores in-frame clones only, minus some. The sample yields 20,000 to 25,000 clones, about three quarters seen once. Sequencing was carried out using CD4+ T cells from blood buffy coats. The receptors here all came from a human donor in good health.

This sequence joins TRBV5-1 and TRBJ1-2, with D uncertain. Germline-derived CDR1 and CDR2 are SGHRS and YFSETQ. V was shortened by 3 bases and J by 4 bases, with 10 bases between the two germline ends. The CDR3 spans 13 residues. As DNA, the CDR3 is TGCGCCAGCAGCTCGGACGGACTCTATGGCTACACCTTC. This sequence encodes CASSSDGLYGYTF.

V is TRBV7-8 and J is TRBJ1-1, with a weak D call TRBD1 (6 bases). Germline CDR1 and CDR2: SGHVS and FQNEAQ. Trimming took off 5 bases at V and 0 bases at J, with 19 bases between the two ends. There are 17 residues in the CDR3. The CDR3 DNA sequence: TGTGCCAGCAGCCCCCACCCCATTGGACAGCTGAACACTGAAGCTTTCTTT. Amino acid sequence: CASSPHPIGQLNTEAFF.

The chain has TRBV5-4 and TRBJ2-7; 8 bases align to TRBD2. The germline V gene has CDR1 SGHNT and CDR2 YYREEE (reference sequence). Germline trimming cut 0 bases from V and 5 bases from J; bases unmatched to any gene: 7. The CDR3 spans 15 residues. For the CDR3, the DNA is TGTGCCAGCAGCTTGGGCGGGGGGTTCCGGAACGAGCAGTACTTC. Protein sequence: CASSLGGGFRNEQYF.

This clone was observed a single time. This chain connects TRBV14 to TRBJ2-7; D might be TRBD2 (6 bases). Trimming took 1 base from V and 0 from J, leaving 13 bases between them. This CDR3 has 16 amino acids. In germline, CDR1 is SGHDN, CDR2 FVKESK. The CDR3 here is CASSQGRGISSYEQYF. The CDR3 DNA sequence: TGTGCCAGCAGCCAAGGGAGGGGAATTAGCTCCTACGAGCAGTACTTC.

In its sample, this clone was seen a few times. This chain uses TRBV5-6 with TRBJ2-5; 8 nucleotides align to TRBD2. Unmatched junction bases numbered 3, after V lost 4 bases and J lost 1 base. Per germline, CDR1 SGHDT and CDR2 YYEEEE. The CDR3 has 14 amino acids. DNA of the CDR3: TGTGCCAGCAGCGGGAGCGGGGGCCAAGAGACCCAGTACTTC. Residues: CASSGSGGQETQYF. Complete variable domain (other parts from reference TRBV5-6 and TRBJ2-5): DAGVTQSPTHLIKTRGQQVTLRCSPKSGHDTVSWYQQALGQGPQFIFQYYEEEERQRGNFPDRFSGHQFPNYSSELNVNALLLGDSALYLCASSGSGGQETQYFGPGTRLLVL.

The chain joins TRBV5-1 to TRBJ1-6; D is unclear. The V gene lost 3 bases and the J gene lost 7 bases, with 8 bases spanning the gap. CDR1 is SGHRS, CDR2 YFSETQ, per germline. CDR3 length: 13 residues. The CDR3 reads CASSWAYNSPLHF. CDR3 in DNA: TGCGCCAGCAGCTGGGCGTACAATTCACCCCTCCACTTT.

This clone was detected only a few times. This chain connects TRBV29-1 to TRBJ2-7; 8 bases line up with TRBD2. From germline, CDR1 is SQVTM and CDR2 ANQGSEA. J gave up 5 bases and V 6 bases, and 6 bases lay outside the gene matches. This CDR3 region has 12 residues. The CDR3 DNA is TGCAGCGTAGGTAGCGGGGTCGACGAGCAGTACTTC. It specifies CSVGSGVDEQYF.